The source of this TCR beta chain is a study of beta chain features in type 1 diabetes. Whole-study findings and limits: For Type 1 diabetes patients, all four CD4+ subsets carried TCRB CDR3s that were moderately but significantly shorter.

Reverse transcribing all isolated RNA meant expressed TCRB transcripts were sequenced. Some 3.6 million reads was the average for naive, central memory and regulatory T cell samples. Method: immunoSEQ multiplex PCR; TCRdb's copy keeps in-frame clones and lacks some. The table has almost 350,000 clones, approximately 9.7% seen once. Germline values: CDR1 SGHRS, CDR2 YFSETQ. V dropped 0 bases and J dropped 4; count of bases not matched to a gene: 6. This CDR3 region has 15 residues. A note on this clone: Its matching antigen is unknown.

Via CD45RO/CCR7/CD25/CD127/CD95/CD27, cells of the CD4+ naive, central memory, regulatory and stem cell-like memory subsets were sorted. Sequencing was performed on central memory CD4+ T cells from blood. The receptor comes from a man between 25 and 39 years old with type 1 diabetes. The chain recombines TRBV5-1 with TRBJ2-5; TRBD2 aligns across 7 bases. CDR3 amino acids: CASSLAGGSGETQYF. CDR3 DNA: TGCGCCAGCAGCTTGGCCGGGGGGTCTGGAGAGACCCAGTACTTC.